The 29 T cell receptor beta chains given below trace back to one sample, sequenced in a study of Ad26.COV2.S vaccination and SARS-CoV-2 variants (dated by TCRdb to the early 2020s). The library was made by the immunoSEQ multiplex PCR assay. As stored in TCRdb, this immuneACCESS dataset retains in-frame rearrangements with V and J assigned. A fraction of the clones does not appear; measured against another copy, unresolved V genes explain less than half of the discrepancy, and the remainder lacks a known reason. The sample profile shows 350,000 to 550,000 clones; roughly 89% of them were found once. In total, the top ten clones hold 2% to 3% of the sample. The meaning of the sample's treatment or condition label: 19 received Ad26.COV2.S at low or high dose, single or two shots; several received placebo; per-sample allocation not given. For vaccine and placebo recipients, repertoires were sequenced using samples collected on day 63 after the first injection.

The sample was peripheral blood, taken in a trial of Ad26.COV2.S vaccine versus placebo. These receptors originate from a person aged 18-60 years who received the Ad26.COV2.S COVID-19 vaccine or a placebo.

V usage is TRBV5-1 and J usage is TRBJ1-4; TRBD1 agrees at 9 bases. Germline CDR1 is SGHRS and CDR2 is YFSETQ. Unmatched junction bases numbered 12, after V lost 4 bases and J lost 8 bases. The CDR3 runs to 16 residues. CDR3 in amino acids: CASSADRGLGGEKLFF. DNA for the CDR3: TGCGCCAGCAGCGCCGACAGGGGGTTAGGCGGCGAAAAACTGTTTTTT. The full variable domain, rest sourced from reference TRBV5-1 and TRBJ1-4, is KAGVTQTPRYLIKTRGQQVTLSCSPISGHRSVSWYQQTPGQGLQFLFEYFSETQRNKGNFPGRFSGRQFSNSRSEMNVSTLELGDSALYLCASSADRGLGGEKLFFGSGTQLSVL.

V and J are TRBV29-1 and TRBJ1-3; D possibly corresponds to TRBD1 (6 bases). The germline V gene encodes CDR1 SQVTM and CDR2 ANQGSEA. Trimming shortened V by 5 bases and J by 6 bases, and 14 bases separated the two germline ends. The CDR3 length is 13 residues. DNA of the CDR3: TGCAGCGTTCGGGGGCTCTTATTAAACACCATATATTTT. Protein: CSVRGLLLNTIYF.

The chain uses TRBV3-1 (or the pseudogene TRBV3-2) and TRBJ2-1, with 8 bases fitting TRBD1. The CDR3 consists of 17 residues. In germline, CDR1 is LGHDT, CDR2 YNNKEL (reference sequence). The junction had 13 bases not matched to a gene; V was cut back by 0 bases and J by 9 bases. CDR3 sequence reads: CASSQDRGTGRLGEQFF. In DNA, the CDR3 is TGTGCCAGCAGCCAAGATCGGGGGACAGGCCGATTAGGTGAGCAGTTCTTC.

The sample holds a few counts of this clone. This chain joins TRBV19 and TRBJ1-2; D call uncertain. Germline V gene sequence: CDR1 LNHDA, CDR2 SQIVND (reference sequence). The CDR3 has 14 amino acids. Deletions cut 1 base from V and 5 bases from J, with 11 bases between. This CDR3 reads CASSIVWTAYGYTF. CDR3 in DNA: TGTGCCAGTAGTATAGTTTGGACGGCTTATGGCTACACCTTC.

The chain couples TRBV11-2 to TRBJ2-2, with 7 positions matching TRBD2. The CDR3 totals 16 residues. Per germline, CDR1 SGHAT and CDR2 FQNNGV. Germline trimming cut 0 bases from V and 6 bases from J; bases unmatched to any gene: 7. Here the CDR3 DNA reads TGTGCCAGCAGCTTAGACGGGAGAGGGAGGGCCGGGGAGCTGTTTTTT. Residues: CASSLDGRGRAGELFF.

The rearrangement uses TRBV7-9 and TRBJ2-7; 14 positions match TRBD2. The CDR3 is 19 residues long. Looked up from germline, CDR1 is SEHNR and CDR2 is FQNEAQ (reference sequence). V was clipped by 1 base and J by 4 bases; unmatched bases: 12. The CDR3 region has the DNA TGTGCCAGCAGCTTAGAATTGGGACTAGCGGGGGAGCCTTGGTACGAGCAGTACTTC. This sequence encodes CASSLELGLAGEPWYEQYF.

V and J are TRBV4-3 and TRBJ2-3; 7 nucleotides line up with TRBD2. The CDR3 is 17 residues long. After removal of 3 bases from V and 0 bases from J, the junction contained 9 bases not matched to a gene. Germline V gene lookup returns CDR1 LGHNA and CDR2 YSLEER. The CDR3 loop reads CASSHLGGRASTDTQYF. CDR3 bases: TGCGCCAGCAGCCACCTTGGCGGGAGAGCTAGCACAGATACGCAGTATTTT.

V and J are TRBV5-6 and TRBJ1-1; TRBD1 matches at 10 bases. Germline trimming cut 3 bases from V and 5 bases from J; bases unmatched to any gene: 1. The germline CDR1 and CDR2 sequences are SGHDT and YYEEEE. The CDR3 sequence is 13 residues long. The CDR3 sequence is CASSWDRGTEAFF. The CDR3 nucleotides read TGTGCCAGCAGCTGGGACAGGGGTACTGAAGCTTTCTTT.

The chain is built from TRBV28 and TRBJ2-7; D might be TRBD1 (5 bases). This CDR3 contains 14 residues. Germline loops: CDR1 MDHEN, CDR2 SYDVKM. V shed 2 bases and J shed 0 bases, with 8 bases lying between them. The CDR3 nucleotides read TGTGCCAGCAGTTTAGGGCAGGGCTCCTACGAGCAGTACTTC. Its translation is CASSLGQGSYEQYF.

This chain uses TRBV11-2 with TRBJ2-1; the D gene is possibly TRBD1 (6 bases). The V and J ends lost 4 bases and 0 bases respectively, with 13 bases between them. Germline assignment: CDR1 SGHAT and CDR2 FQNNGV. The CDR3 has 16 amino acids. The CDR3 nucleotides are TGTGCCAGCAGCTCCACAGGGATTAGCTCCTACAATGAGCAGTTCTTC. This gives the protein CASSSTGISSYNEQFF.

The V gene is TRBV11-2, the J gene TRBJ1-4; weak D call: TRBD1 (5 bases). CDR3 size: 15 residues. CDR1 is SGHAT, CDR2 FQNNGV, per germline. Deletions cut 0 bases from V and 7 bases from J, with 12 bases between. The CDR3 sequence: CASSLESGGSEKLFF. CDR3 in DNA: TGTGCCAGCAGCTTAGAATCGGGGGGGAGTGAAAAACTGTTTTTT.

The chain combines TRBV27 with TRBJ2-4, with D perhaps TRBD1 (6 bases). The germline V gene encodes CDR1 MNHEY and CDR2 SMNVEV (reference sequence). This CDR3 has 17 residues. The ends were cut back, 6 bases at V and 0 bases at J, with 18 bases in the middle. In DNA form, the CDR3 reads TGTGCCAGCAGCCTAACGGTGGGGGCCCTAGCCAAAAACATTCAGTACTTC. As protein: CASSLTVGALAKNIQYF.

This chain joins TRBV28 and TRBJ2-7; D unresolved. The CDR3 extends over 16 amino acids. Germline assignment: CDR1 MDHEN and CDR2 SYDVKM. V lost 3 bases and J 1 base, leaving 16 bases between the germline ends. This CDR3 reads CASSFLFRVGSYEQYF. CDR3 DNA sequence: TGTGCCAGCAGTTTCCTTTTCCGGGTGGGATCCTACGAGCAGTACTTC.

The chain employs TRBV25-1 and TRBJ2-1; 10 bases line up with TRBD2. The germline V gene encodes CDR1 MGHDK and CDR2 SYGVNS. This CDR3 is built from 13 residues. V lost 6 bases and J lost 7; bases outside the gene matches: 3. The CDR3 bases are TGTGCCAGCAGCCTAGCGGGAGTGAATGAGCAGTTCTTC. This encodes CASSLAGVNEQFF.

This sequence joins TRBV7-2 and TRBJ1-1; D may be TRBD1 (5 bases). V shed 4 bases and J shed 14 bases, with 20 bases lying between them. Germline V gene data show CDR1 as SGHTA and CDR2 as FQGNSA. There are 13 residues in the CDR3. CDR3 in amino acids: CASSSSPSGTCFF. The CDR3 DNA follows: TGTGCCAGCAGCTCTTCACCCTCGGGGACCTGCTTCTTT.

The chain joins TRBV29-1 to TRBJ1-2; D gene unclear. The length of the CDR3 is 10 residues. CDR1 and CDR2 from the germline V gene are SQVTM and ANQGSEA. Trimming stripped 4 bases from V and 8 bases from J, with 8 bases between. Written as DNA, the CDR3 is TGCAGCGTTGCCGGGGAGGGCTACACCTTC. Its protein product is CSVAGEGYTF.

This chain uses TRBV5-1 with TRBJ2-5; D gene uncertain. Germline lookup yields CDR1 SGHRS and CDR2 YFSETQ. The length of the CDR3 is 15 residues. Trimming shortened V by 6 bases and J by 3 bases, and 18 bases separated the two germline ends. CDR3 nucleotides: TGCGCCAGCAAGAAAGTAGTCTCTTCCAAAGAGACCCAGTACTTC. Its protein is CASKKVVSSKETQYF.

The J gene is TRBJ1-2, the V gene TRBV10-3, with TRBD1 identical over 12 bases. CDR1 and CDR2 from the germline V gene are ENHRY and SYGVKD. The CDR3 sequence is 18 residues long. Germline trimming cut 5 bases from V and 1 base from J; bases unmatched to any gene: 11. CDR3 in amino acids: CAISSSRDRGRVNYGYTF. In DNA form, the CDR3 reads TGTGCCATCAGTAGCTCCCGGGACAGGGGGCGCGTTAACTATGGCTACACCTTC.

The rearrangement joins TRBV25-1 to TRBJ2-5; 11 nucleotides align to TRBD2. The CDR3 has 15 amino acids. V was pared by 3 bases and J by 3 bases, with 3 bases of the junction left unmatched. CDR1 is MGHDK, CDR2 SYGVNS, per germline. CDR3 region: CASSDSGRVEETQYF. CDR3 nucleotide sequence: TGTGCCAGCAGTGATAGCGGGAGGGTGGAAGAGACCCAGTACTTC.

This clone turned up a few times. CDR3: CAWSSGTGIHEQYF. CDR3 in DNA: TGTGCCTGGAGCTCCGGGACAGGGATCCACGAGCAGTACTTC. The chain recombines TRBV30 with TRBJ2-7, with TRBD1 matching 9 bases. With V trimmed by 3 bases and J by 5 bases, 8 bases remained unmatched. Looked up from germline, CDR1 is GTSNPN and CDR2 is SVGIG (reference sequence). This CDR3 spans 14 amino acids.

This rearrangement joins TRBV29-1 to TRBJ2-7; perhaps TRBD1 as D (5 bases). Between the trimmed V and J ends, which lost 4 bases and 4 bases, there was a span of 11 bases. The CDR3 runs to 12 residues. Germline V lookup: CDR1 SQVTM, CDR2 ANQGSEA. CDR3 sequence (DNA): TGCAGCGTTGGGGGCGATGGATACGAGCAGTACTTC. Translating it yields CSVGGDGYEQYF.

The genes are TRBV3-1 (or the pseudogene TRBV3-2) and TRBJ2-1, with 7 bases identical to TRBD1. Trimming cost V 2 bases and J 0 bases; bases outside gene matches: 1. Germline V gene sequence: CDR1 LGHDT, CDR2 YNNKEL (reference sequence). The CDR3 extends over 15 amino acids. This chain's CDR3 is CASSQRQGSYNEQFF. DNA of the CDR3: TGTGCCAGCAGCCAACGACAGGGCTCCTACAATGAGCAGTTCTTC.

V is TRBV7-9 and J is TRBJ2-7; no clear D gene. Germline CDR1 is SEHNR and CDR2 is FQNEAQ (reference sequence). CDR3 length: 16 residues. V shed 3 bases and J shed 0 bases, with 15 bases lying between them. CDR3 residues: CASSFSMDPSSYEQYF. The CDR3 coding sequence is TGTGCCAGCAGCTTTTCCATGGATCCGAGCTCCTACGAGCAGTACTTC.

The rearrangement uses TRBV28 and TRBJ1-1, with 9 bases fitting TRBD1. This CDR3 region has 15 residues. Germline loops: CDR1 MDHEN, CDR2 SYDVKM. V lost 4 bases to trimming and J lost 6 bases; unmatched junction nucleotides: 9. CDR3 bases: TGTGCCAGCAGTTCTCATACAGGGGGCAGGTCTGAAGCTTTCTTT. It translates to CASSSHTGGRSEAFF.

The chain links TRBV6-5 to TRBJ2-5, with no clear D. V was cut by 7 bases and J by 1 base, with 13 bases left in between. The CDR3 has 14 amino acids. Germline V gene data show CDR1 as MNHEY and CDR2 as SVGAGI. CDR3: CASTGWSGQETQYF. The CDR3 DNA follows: TGTGCCAGCACCGGGTGGTCCGGCCAAGAGACCCAGTACTTC.

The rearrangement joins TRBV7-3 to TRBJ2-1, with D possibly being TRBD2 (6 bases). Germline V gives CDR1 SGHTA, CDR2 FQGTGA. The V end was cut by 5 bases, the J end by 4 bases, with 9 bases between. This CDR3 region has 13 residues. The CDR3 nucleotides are TGTGCCAGCAGCGCGGGACCGTACAATGAGCAGTTCTTC. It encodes CASSAGPYNEQFF. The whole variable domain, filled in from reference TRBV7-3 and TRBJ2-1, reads GAGVSQTPSNKVTEKGKYVELRCDPISGHTALYWYRQSLGQGPEFLIYFQGTGAADDSGLPNDRFFAVRPEGSVSTLKIQRTERGDSAVYLCASSAGPYNEQFFGPGTRLTVL.

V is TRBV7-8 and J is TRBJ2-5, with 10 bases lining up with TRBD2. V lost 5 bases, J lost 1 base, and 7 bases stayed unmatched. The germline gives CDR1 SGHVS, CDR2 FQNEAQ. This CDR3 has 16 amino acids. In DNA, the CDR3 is TGTGCCAGCAGCCCCCGACTAGCGGGCATCCAAGAGACCCAGTACTTC. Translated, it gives CASSPRLAGIQETQYF.

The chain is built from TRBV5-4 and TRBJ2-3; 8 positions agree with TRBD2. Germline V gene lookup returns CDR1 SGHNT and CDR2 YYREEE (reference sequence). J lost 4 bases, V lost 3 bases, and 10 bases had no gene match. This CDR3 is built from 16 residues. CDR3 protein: CASSSRSGGAADTQYF. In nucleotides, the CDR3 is TGTGCCAGCAGCTCCCGCTCGGGGGGGGCAGCAGATACGCAGTATTTT.

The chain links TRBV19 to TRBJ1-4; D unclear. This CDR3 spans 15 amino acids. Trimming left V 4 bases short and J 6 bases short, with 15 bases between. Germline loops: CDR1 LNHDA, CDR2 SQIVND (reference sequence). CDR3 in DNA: TGTGCCAGTAGTAACAAGGTGGGAGGAGATGAAAAACTGTTTTTT. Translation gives CASSNKVGGDEKLFF.